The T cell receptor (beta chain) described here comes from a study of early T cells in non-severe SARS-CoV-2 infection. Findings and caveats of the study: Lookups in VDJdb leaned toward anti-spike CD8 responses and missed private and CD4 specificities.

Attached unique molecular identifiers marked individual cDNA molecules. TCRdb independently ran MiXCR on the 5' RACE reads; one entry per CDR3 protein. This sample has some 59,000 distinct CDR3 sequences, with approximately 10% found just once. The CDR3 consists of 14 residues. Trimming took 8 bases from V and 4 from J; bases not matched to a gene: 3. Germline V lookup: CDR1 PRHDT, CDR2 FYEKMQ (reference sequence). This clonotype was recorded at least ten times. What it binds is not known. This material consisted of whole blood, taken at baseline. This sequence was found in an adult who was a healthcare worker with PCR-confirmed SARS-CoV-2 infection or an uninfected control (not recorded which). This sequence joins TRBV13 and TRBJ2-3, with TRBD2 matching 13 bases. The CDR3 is CASRTSGSADTQYF. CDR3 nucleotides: TGTGCCAGCCGGACTAGCGGGAGTGCAGATACGCAGTATTTT. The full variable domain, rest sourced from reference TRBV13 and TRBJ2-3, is AAGVIQSPRHLIKEKRETATLKCYPIPRHDTVYWYQQGPGQDPQFLISFYEKMQSDKGSIPDRFSAQQFSDYHSELNMSSLELGDSALYFCASRTSGSADTQYFGPGTRLTVL.